One sample yielded the 16 T cell receptor beta chains listed below, sequenced in a study of regulatory T cells in long-lasting Graves disease. Time point: persistent/refractory GD, antithyroid drugs over 5 years with positive TRAb. Isolated PBMC RNA provided the starting material for the TCR library. To make TCR beta libraries, researchers used iRepertoire HTBI primers and Arm-PCR of CDR3 regions. In TCRdb, the multiplex PCR reads were re-called with MiXCR into one record per CDR3 protein. The sample carries a few hundred thousand distinct CDR3 sequences, roughly a fifth recorded once. This sample comprised peripheral blood mononuclear cells (PBMCs), obtained when the disease was refractory, from a patient treated with antithyroid drugs. Receptors originate from a female donor with Graves disease.

This clonotype was recorded at least ten times. V usage is TRBV2 and J usage is TRBJ2-7; D possibly corresponds to TRBD2 (6 bases). Germline-derived CDR1 and CDR2 are SNHLY and FYNNEI. The V and J ends lost 2 bases and 5 bases respectively, with 13 bases between them. This CDR3 has 14 residues. In DNA form, the CDR3 reads TGTGCCAGCAGTGAACAGGGTGGGGAGGACGAGCAGTACTTC. Translated, it gives CASSEQGGEDEQYF.

This rearrangement joins TRBV12-3 or TRBV12-4 to TRBJ1-5; perhaps TRBD1 as D (5 bases). V lost 7 bases and J lost 5, with 15 bases in between. This CDR3 contains 14 residues. The DNA of the CDR3 is TGTGCCAGCACCGCACGGGGGTTCGATCAGCCCCAGCATTTT. The encoded protein is CASTARGFDQPQHF.

A few counts support this clonotype. This chain links TRBV7-2 with TRBJ1-1; D gene unclear. V was clipped by 4 bases and J by 6 bases, with 12 bases between them. CDR1 and CDR2 (germline): SGHTA, FQGNSA. The CDR3 is 13 residues long. DNA for the CDR3: TGTGCCAGCAGCTCCTTTCACCCAGCTGAAGCTTTCTTT. The encoded protein is CASSSFHPAEAFF.

This clonotype occurred many times. The chain is built from TRBV6-1 and TRBJ1-1, with 9 bases that match TRBD1. Trimming took 6 bases from V and 6 from J; bases not matched to a gene: 11. Germline loops: CDR1 MNHNS, CDR2 SASEGT. This CDR3 comprises 15 residues. Written as DNA, the CDR3 is TGTGCCAGCAGGGGGGCCGACAGGGGGAGGGCTGAAGCTTTCTTT. Protein product: CASRGADRGRAEAFF.

This clonotype was counted between two and nine times. The chain recombines TRBV27 with TRBJ2-5, with D maybe TRBD2 (6 bases). Germline CDR1 MNHEY, CDR2 SMNVEV (reference sequence). The germline V and J ends were trimmed by 3 bases and 4 bases, with 12 bases remaining between them. The CDR3 runs 14 residues. Here the CDR3 reads CASSFLSSGETQYF. CDR3 sequence (DNA): TGTGCCAGCAGTTTTCTTAGTAGCGGAGAGACCCAGTACTTC.

This clonotype was found many times. The V call is TRBV12-3 or TRBV12-4, the J call TRBJ2-5; 9 positions agree with TRBD2. Losses at the gene ends were 7 bases for V and 4 bases for J; bases not matched to a gene: 10. The CDR3 sequence is 15 residues long. CDR3 in amino acids: CASTPAGGHRETQYF. The DNA for the CDR3 is TGTGCCAGCACCCCAGCGGGAGGTCACCGAGAGACCCAGTACTTC.

This clonotype has just a few counts. The gene calls are TRBV7-2 and TRBJ1-4; D gene unclear. Trimming shortened V by 5 bases and J by 5 bases, and 6 bases separated the two germline ends. The CDR3 loop spans 12 amino acids. Germline V CDR1 and CDR2: SGHTA, FQGNSA. The CDR3 DNA is TGTGCCAGCAGCCCTCACAATGAAAAACTGTTTTTT. This gives the protein CASSPHNEKLFF.

The chain employs TRBV19 and TRBJ2-2; D is perhaps TRBD1 (7 bases). The germline gives CDR1 LNHDA, CDR2 SQIVND (reference sequence). The CDR3 has 19 residues. V lost 0 bases, J lost 7 bases, and 24 bases lay in between. The CDR3 coding sequence is TGTGCCAGTAGTATAGATGTTGGCGGCCAGGGGGGTATACACGGGGAGCTGTTTTTT. Translated, it gives CASSIDVGGQGGIHGELFF.

This clonotype occurred many times. The chain links TRBV7-2 to TRBJ2-1; 11 bases map to TRBD2. J gave up 6 bases and V 5 bases, and 15 bases lay outside the gene matches. CDR1 SGHTA and CDR2 FQGNSA come from the germline V gene. The CDR3 is 18 residues long. CDR3 coding DNA: TGTGCCAGCAGCCCCTCCCTTGGACTAGCGGGTTTGAGCAATGAGCAGTTCTTC. Its protein is CASSPSLGLAGLSNEQFF. Based on the CDR3 plus reference TRBV7-2 and TRBJ2-1, the full variable domain is GAGVSQSPSNKVTEKGKDVELRCDPISGHTALYWYRQSLGQGLEFLIYFQGNSAPDKSGLPSDRFSAERTGGSVSTLTIQRTQQEDSAVYLCASSPSLGLAGLSNEQFFGPGTRLTVL.

The chain uses TRBV7-2 and TRBJ2-7, with D possibly matching TRBD1 (5 bases). The CDR3 loop spans 13 amino acids. Trimming cost V 0 bases and J 7 bases, with 10 bases left between them. Germline V gene sequence: CDR1 SGHTA, CDR2 FQGNSA. CDR3 nucleotide sequence: TGTGCCAGCAGCTTAGCGAGACAGATGGAGCAGTACTTC. Its protein is CASSLARQMEQYF.

This clonotype has a handful of counts. The chain has TRBV19 and TRBJ1-4; 7 positions match TRBD1. Germline V lookup: CDR1 LNHDA, CDR2 SQIVND (reference sequence). With V trimmed by 4 bases and J by 8 bases, 7 bases remained unmatched. CDR3 length: 14 residues. The CDR3 spells CASSTDRAGEKLFF. CDR3 DNA: TGTGCCAGTAGTACCGACAGGGCGGGAGAAAAACTGTTTTTT.

This clonotype has ten or more counts. V is TRBV28 and J is TRBJ1-3, with 7 bases lining up with TRBD1. V was clipped by 6 bases and J by 4 bases; unmatched bases: 21. The CDR3 runs to 19 residues. Germline V gives CDR1 MDHEN, CDR2 SYDVKM. The CDR3 region is CASSPLYTRQGVWGNTIYF. Written as DNA, the CDR3 is TGTGCCAGCAGCCCCCTATATACCCGACAGGGTGTGTGGGGAAACACCATATATTTT.

This clonotype was observed at least ten times. This chain joins TRBV7-9 and TRBJ1-1; D unclear. CDR1 is SEHNR and CDR2 is FQNEAQ in the germline V gene (reference sequence). The CDR3 totals 16 residues. Deletions cut 3 bases from V and 3 bases from J, with 17 bases between. DNA of the CDR3: TGTGCCAGCAGCTTTGGCCCCTATCTTCCGGACACTGAAGCTTTCTTT. Translation gives CASSFGPYLPDTEAFF.

The rearrangement uses TRBV27 and TRBJ2-6, with D uncertain. This CDR3 spans 16 amino acids. Germline V gene data show CDR1 as MNHEY and CDR2 as SMNVEV (reference sequence). Trimming pared 3 bases from V and 4 bases from J, leaving 13 bases between. The CDR3 loop reads CASSFRISGGANVLTF. DNA of the CDR3: TGTGCCAGCAGTTTCCGGATCTCTGGGGGGGCCAACGTCCTGACTTTC.

This clonotype was detected many times. The V call is TRBV6-5, the J call TRBJ2-2; the match to TRBD1 covers 8 bases. V dropped 2 bases and J dropped 6; count of bases not matched to a gene: 5. Per the germline V gene, CDR1 is MNHEY and CDR2 is SVGAGI. The CDR3 is 15 residues long. CDR3 loop: CASSYVAGGPGELFF. The CDR3 DNA reads TGTGCCAGCAGTTACGTCGCAGGGGGCCCCGGGGAGCTGTTTTTT.

This clonotype was picked up a small number of times. The rearrangement links TRBV20-1 to TRBJ1-6; 7 bases align to TRBD1. V was clipped by 4 bases and J by 0 bases; unmatched bases: 3. Per germline, CDR1 DFQATT and CDR2 SNEGSKA (reference sequence). This CDR3 has 15 residues. The CDR3 bases are TGCAGTGCTAAACGACAGGGCTCCTATAATTCACCCCTCCACTTT. Protein product: CSAKRQGSYNSPLHF.